The 10 T cell receptor beta chains below come from one sample, sequenced in a study of blood T cell repertoires in COVID-19. Profiling relied on immunoSEQ multiplex PCR, and the TCRdb table lists in-frame clones only, not all of them. The repertoire holds approximately 470,000 clones, with approximately 85% as singletons. Source material: peripheral blood. All receptors derive from a human donor in a cohort sampled during active COVID-19.

This clone was picked up one time. The chain couples TRBV6-5 to TRBJ2-5; 8 nucleotides agree with TRBD1. The V segment lost 0 bases and the J segment 7 bases; nucleotides outside the gene matches: 7. The CDR3 consists of 15 residues. The germline gives CDR1 MNHEY, CDR2 SVGAGI. The CDR3 region has the DNA TGTGCCAGCAGTTACTCACAGGGGGTCCCCGGGACCCAGTACTTC. This encodes CASSYSQGVPGTQYF.

This clone was observed a handful of times. This sequence joins TRBV15 and TRBJ2-1; D not certain. The V end lost 0 bases, the J end lost 0 bases, and 9 bases lay between the germline ends. Germline V gene sequence: CDR1 LNHNV, CDR2 YYDKDF (reference sequence). The CDR3 sequence is 16 residues long. The CDR3 reads CATSRDRVVSYNEQFF. CDR3 bases: TGTGCCACCAGCAGAGATCGAGTAGTCTCCTACAATGAGCAGTTCTTC.

The chain carries TRBV10-3 and TRBJ2-2, with 8 bases aligning to TRBD1. The CDR3 consists of 18 residues. Germline lookup yields CDR1 ENHRY and CDR2 SYGVKD. The ends lost 2 bases at V and 3 bases at J; junction bases unmatched: 11. Here the CDR3 reads CAISEVVAGGGDTGELFF. The CDR3, as DNA: TGTGCCATCAGTGAGGTGGTGGCAGGGGGCGGTGACACCGGGGAGCTGTTTTTT.

This clone was seen a single time. The gene calls are TRBV20-1 and TRBJ2-7; D is perhaps TRBD1 (6 bases). This CDR3 has 15 amino acids. Trimming removed 3 bases at V and 5 bases at J, with 20 bases between. Germline CDR1 DFQATT, CDR2 SNEGSKA (reference sequence). CDR3 sequence (DNA): TGCAGTGCTAGTGTGCCGGGACACGATACCCACGAGCAGTACTTC. It yields the protein CSASVPGHDTHEQYF.

The chain is built from TRBV28 and TRBJ1-3; D is ambiguous. Per the germline V gene, CDR1 is MDHEN and CDR2 is SYDVKM. The CDR3 loop spans 10 amino acids. For the CDR3, the DNA is TGTGCTTCCTCCGGAAACACCATATATTTT. Its translation is CASSGNTIYF.

The chain has TRBV2 and TRBJ2-7, with D possibly matching TRBD2 (6 bases). Per the germline V gene, CDR1 is SNHLY and CDR2 is FYNNEI. The CDR3 has 11 residues. V was shortened by 11 bases and J by 1 base, with 9 bases between the two germline ends. The CDR3 region is CAESGSYEQYF. The CDR3 DNA reads as TGTGCCGAAAGCGGGTCCTACGAGCAGTACTTC.

The chain is built from TRBV2 and TRBJ2-1; 7 bases map to TRBD2. This CDR3 has 16 residues. CDR1 is SNHLY, CDR2 FYNNEI, per germline. Trimming at V came to 0 bases and at J to 10 bases, leaving 12 bases not matched to a gene. Written as DNA, the CDR3 is TGTGCCAGCAGTGAAGCGCCAGCGGGACTAAGAGTGGAGCAGTTCTTC. As protein: CASSEAPAGLRVEQFF.

The chain has TRBV9 and TRBJ2-7; no firm D call. The CDR3 is made up of 12 amino acids. Germline CDR1 SGDLS, CDR2 YYNGEE. The germline V and J ends were trimmed by 0 bases and 6 bases, with 7 bases remaining between them. The CDR3 DNA reads as TGTGCCAGCAGCGTAGGGGCAGGCGAGCAGTACTTC. Its translation is CASSVGAGEQYF.

The CDR3 sequence: CASSLYQAGNYEQYF. The CDR3 DNA is TGTGCCAGCAGTTTATATCAAGCGGGGAACTACGAGCAGTACTTC. The genes are TRBV27 and TRBJ2-7; 7 bases are a match to TRBD2. Per the germline V gene, CDR1 is MNHEY and CDR2 is SMNVEV (reference sequence). J gave up 3 bases and V 1 base, and 6 bases lay outside the gene matches. The CDR3 runs 15 residues.

V gene TRBV6-6 combines with J gene TRBJ1-2, with 7 positions matching TRBD1. This CDR3 region has 13 residues. V gave up 6 bases and J gave up 3 bases; unmatched junction bases: 4. CDR1 MNHNY and CDR2 SVGAGI come from the germline V gene (reference sequence). Here the CDR3 reads CASSRDSHYGYTF. The CDR3 nucleotides are TGTGCCAGCAGCCGGGACAGCCACTATGGCTACACCTTC.